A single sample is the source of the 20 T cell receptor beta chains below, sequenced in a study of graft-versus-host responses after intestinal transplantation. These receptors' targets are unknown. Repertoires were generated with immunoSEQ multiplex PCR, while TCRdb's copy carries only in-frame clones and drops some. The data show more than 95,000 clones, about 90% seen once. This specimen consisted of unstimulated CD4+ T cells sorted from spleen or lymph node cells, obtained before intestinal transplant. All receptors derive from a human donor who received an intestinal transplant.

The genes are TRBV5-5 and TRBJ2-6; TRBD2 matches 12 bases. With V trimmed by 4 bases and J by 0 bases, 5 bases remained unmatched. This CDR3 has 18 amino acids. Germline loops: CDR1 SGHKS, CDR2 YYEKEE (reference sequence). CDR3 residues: CASSLLAGGGSGANVLTF. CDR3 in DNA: TGTGCCAGCAGCCTACTAGCGGGGGGTGGCTCTGGGGCCAACGTCCTGACTTTC.

Here the CDR3 reads CASSWGSGTGELFF. The DNA of the CDR3 is TGTGCCAGCAGTTGGGGGTCTGGCACCGGGGAGCTGTTTTTT. The chain couples TRBV6-5 to TRBJ2-2; D tentatively fits TRBD1 or TRBD2 (5 bases each). CDR1 is MNHEY and CDR2 is SVGAGI in the germline V gene. V lost 4 bases to trimming and J lost 4 bases, with 10 bases between them. This CDR3 region has 14 residues.

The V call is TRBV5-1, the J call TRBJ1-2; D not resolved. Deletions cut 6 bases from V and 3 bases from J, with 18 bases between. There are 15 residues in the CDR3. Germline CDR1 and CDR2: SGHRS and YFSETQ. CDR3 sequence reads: CASNWGGNVDYGYTF. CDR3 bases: TGCGCCAGCAACTGGGGAGGGAACGTGGACTATGGCTACACCTTC.

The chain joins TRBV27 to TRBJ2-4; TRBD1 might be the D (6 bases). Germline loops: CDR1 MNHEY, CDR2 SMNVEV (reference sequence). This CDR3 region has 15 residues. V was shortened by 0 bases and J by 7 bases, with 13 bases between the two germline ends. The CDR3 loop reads CASSLSHRAVNIQYF. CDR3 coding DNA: TGTGCCAGCAGTTTATCACACAGGGCTGTTAACATTCAGTACTTC.

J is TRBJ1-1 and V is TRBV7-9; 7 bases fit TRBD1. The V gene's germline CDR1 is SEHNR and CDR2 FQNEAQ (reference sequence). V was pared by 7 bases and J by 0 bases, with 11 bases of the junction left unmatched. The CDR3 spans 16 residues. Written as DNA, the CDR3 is TGTGCCAGCATGGGACCCCCGGGACAGTTGAACACTGAAGCTTTCTTT. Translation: CASMGPPGQLNTEAFF.

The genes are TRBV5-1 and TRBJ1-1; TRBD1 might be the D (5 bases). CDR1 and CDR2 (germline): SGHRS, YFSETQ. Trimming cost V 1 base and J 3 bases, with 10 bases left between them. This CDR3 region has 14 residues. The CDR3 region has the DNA TGCGCCAGCAGCTTGTCGGTGGGGGACACTGAAGCTTTCTTT. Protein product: CASSLSVGDTEAFF.

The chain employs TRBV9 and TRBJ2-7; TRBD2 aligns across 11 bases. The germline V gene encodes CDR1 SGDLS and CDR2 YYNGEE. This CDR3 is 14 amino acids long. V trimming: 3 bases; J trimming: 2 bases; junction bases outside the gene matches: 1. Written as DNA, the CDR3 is TGTGCCAGCAGCGGACTAGCGGGGCCCTACGAGCAGTACTTC. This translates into CASSGLAGPYEQYF.

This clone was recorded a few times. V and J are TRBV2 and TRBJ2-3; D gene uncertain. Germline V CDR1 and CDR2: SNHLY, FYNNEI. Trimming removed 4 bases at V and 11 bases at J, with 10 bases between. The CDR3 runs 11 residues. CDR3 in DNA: TGTGCCAGCAGTGGATACACACAGCAGTATTTT. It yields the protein CASSGYTQQYF.

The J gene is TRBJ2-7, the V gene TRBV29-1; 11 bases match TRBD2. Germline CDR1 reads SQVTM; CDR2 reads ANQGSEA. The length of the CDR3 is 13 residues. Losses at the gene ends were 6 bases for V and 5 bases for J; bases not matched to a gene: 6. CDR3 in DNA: TGCAGCGTGGCGCTAGCGGGGGGCCACGAGCAGTACTTC. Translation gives CSVALAGGHEQYF.

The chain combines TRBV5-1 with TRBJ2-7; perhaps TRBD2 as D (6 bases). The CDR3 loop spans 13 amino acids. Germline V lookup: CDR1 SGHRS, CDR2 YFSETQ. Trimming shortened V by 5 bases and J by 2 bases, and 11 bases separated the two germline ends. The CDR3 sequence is CASSYSGTYEQYF. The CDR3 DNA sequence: TGCGCCAGCAGTTATAGCGGAACCTACGAGCAGTACTTC.

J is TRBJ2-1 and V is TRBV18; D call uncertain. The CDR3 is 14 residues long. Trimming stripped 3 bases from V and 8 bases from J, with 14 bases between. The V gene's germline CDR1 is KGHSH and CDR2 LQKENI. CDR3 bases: TGTGCCAGCTCACCCCCTCCAGCTTCGGATGAGCAGTTCTTC. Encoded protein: CASSPPPASDEQFF.

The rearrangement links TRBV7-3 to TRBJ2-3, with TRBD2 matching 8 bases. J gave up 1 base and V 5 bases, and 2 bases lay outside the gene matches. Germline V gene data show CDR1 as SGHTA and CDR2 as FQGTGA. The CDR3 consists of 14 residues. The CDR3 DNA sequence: TGTGCCAGCAGCGTGACTAGCGGCACAGATACGCAGTATTTT. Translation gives CASSVTSGTDTQYF.

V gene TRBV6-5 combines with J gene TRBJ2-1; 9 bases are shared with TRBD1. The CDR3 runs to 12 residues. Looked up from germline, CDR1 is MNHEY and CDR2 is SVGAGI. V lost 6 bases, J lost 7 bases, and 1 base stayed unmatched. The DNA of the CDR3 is TGTGCCAGCAGGACAGGGGGGAATGAGCAGTTCTTC. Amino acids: CASRTGGNEQFF.

DNA for the CDR3: TGTGCCAGCCGCAGACTAGCGGGAGGATACGAGCAGTACTTC. It is translated as CASRRLAGGYEQYF. This chain connects TRBV11-2 to TRBJ2-7, with 13 bases lining up with TRBD2. V shed 8 bases and J 4 bases; nucleotides not matched to a gene: 5. CDR1 SGHAT and CDR2 FQNNGV come from the germline V gene. The CDR3 has 14 amino acids. Using reference TRBV11-2 and TRBJ2-7 for the parts outside the CDR3, the full variable domain is EAGVAQSPRYKIIEKRQSVAFWCNPISGHATLYWYQQILGQGPKLLIQFQNNGVVDDSQLPKDRFSAERLKGVDSTLKIQPAKLEDSAVYLCASRRLAGGYEQYFGPGTRLTVT.

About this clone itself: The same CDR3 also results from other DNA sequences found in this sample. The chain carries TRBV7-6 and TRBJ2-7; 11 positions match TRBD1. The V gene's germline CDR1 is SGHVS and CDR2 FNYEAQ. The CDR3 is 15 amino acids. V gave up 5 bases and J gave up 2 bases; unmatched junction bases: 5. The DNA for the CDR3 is TGTGCCAGCAGCCGCGGACAGGGGGCCGCCTACGAGCAGTACTTC. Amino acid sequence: CASSRGQGAAYEQYF.

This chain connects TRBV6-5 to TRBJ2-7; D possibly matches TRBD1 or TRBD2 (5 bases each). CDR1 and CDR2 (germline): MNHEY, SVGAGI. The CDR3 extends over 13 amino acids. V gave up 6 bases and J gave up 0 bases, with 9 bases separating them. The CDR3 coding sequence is TGTGCCAGCAGAAACGGGGCCTCCTACGAGCAGTACTTC. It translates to CASRNGASYEQYF.

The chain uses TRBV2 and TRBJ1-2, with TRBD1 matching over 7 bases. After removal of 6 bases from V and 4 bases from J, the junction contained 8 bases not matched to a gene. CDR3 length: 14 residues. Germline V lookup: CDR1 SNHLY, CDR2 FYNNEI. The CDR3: CASRGQPTGYGYTF. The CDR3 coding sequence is TGTGCCAGCAGGGGACAGCCCACAGGCTATGGCTACACCTTC.

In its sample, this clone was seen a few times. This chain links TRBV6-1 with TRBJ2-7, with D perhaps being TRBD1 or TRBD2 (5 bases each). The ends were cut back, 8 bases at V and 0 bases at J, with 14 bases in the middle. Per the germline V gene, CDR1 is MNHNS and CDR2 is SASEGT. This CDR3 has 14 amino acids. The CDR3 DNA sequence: TGTGCCAGCGCCTGGGGGACGGTCTCCTACGAGCAGTACTTC. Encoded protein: CASAWGTVSYEQYF.

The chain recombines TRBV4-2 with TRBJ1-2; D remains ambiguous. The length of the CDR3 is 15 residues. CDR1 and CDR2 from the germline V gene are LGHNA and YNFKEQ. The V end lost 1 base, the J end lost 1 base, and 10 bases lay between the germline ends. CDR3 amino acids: CASSQGEGSNYGYTF. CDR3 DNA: TGTGCCAGCAGCCAAGGCGAAGGGAGTAACTATGGCTACACCTTC.

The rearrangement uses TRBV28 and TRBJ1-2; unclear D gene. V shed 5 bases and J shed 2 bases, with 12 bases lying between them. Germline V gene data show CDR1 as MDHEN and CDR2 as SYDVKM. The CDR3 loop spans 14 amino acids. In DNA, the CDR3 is TGTGCCAGCAGTCGCGTCGTTCTCAACTATGGCTACACCTTC. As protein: CASSRVVLNYGYTF.